This passage covers 10 T cell receptor beta chains from one sample sequenced in a study of tumor-infiltrating lymphocytes in primary liver carcinoma. The authors took blood RNA from unsorted whole blood and also extracted germline DNA. A primer in the constant region served to generate TCR beta cDNA from approximately 460 ng of total RNA. TCR beta libraries came from three nested multiplex PCR rounds using slightly modified ARM-PCR. Use of TRBV1-TRBV30 forward primers with a C-beta reverse primer characterized the first two PCR rounds, which lasted about 10 cycles each. TCRdb re-derived calls from the multiplex PCR reads in MiXCR, one entry per CDR3 protein. The sample lists 150,000 to 200,000 distinct CDR3 sequences; roughly three fifths were seen once. Sequencing input: peripheral blood. These receptors were taken from a man aged 40-49 years with primary liver carcinoma and hepatitis B virus infection.

A note on this clonotype: The CDR3 carries no conserved terminal phenylalanine or tryptophan, so it likely arises from a read error. The chain links TRBV11-2 to TRBJ2-7, with unresolved D. CDR1 and CDR2 (germline): SGHAT, FQNNGV. The germline V and J ends were trimmed by 2 bases and 0 bases, with 11 bases remaining between them. This CDR3 has 15 residues. CDR3 sequence reads: CASSLKYSNSYEQYS. In nucleotides, the CDR3 is TGTGCCAGCAGCTTAAAGTACTCCAACTCCTACGAGCAGTACTCC.

The CDR3 nucleotides read TGTGCTAGTGGTTTGGTTTTAGACGGGGGTGTTTACAATGAGCAGTTCTTC. Its translation: CASGLVLDGGVYNEQFF. The chain links TRBV12-5 to TRBJ2-1, with D possibly TRBD2 on 6 matching bases. The V end was cut by 0 bases, the J end by 4 bases, with 16 bases between. The germline V gene has CDR1 LGHNT and CDR2 FRNRAP. This CDR3 has 17 amino acids. The variable domain in full, completed from reference TRBV12-5 and TRBJ2-1, reads DARVTQTPRHKVTEMGQEVTMRCQPILGHNTVFWYRQTMMQGLELLAYFRNRAPLDDSGMPKDRFSAEMPDATLATLKIQPSEPRDSAVYFCASGLVLDGGVYNEQFFGPGTRLTVL.

This chain uses TRBV12-3 or TRBV12-4 with TRBJ1-2; D is possibly TRBD1 (5 bases). The CDR3 runs to 12 residues. Between the trimmed V and J ends, which lost 1 base and 8 bases, there was a span of 8 bases. The CDR3 coding sequence is TGTGCCAGCAGTTTAGGGAGGGACGGCTACACCTTC. This gives the protein CASSLGRDGYTF.

This clonotype was seen only once. One end of the junction does not line up with germline, which may come from a read error. The chain combines TRBV5-1 with TRBJ2-1; D is uncertain. This CDR3 region has 14 residues. From germline, CDR1 is SGHRS and CDR2 YFSETQ. The DNA for the CDR3 is TGCGCCAGCAGCTTGTACAGATTCAACAATGAGCATTTCTTC. Protein sequence: CASSLYRFNNEHFF.

In its sample, this clonotype was seen many times. The chain carries TRBV29-1 and TRBJ2-5; 8 bases map to TRBD2. This CDR3 region has 15 residues. Germline lookup yields CDR1 SQVTM and CDR2 ANQGSEA. V lost 6 bases and J lost 4; bases outside the gene matches: 13. The CDR3 is CSVRVGNAGGETQYF. Here the CDR3 DNA reads TGCAGCGTCCGGGTCGGGAACGCGGGGGGAGAGACCCAGTACTTC. Full variable domain (outside the CDR3, taken from reference TRBV29-1 and TRBJ2-5): SAVISQKPSRDICQRGTSLTIQCQVDSQVTMMFWYRQQPGQSLTLIATANQGSEATYESGFVIDKFPISRPNLTFSTLTVSNMSPEDSSIYLCSVRVGNAGGETQYFGPGTRLLVL.

J is TRBJ2-5 and V is TRBV11-2; TRBD2 agrees at 7 bases. This CDR3 spans 15 amino acids. The ends lost 6 bases at V and 4 bases at J; junction bases unmatched: 11. Germline values: CDR1 SGHAT, CDR2 FQNNGV. CDR3 sequence (DNA): TGTGCCAGCAGTTTGGAAGGACTAGACTCAGAGACCCAGTACTTC. Protein product: CASSLEGLDSETQYF.

This clonotype was counted between two and nine times. The chain uses TRBV12-3 or TRBV12-4 and TRBJ2-7, with TRBD2 matching over 12 bases. V trimming: 5 bases; J trimming: 0 bases; junction bases outside the gene matches: 2. This CDR3 contains 15 residues. For the CDR3, the DNA is TGTGCCAGCAGTCCGGGACTAGCGGGCTCCTACGAGCAGTACTTC. Translating gives CASSPGLAGSYEQYF.

This clonotype was found once. The rearrangement uses TRBV5-5 and TRBJ1-2; D unclear. The V gene lost 0 bases and the J gene lost 6 bases, with 12 bases spanning the gap. The CDR3 covers 14 residues. Germline V gene sequence: CDR1 SGHKS, CDR2 YYEKEE (reference sequence). CDR3 loop: CASSLAGPFNGYTF. The CDR3 DNA follows: TGTGCCAGCAGCTTGGCCGGGCCCTTCAATGGCTACACCTTC.

A single count supports this clonotype. The V gene is TRBV5-1, the J gene TRBJ1-2, with D possibly being TRBD1 (6 bases). CDR3 length: 15 amino acids. Germline V gene sequence: CDR1 SGHRS, CDR2 YFSETQ. V gave up 0 bases and J gave up 2 bases, with 11 bases separating them. The CDR3 spells CASSLDTGANYGYTF. The CDR3 DNA follows: TGCGCCAGCAGCTTGGATACGGGGGCGAACTATGGCTACACCTTC.

The chain joins TRBV30 to TRBJ2-7, with TRBD1 matching over 8 bases. Germline lookup yields CDR1 GTSNPN and CDR2 SVGIG (reference sequence). The CDR3 sequence is 15 residues long. J lost 0 bases, V lost 4 bases, and 8 bases had no gene match. The CDR3 reads CAWKPDRAISYEQYF. CDR3 nucleotides: TGTGCCTGGAAACCGGACAGGGCGATCTCCTACGAGCAGTACTTC.